These T cell receptor beta chains were read from a single sample in a study of blood T cell dynamics during melanoma immunotherapy. TCRdb's copy holds only in-frame clones and misses some; the assay was immunoSEQ multiplex PCR. Seen here are approximately 23,000 clones, under 90% observed once, and the top ten hold roughly 1.1%. The sequencing here drew on blood, taken from a patient treated with checkpoint blockade. These receptors all come from a human donor with melanoma. The CDR3 runs from the conserved cysteine through the conserved F or W. Fields, in order: J gene, clone size, CDR3 length, D gene, V gene, CDR3 protein, CDR3 DNA. A D gene is named only where the DNA matches it firmly. A row's size may be missing; if present it is once, few, many or a size class.

j_gene: TRBJ2-1
abundance: NA
len: 16
d_gene: TRBD2
v_gene: TRBV7-6
CDR3aa: CASSRTGTSGGIEQFF
CDR3nt: TGTGCCAGCAGCCGGACCGGGACTAGCGGGGGGATTGAGCAGTTCTTC

j_gene: TRBJ2-2
abundance: NA
len: 15
d_gene: NA
v_gene: TRBV16
CDR3aa: CASSQSRVNTGELFF
CDR3nt: TGTGCCAGCAGCCAATCAAGGGTGAACACCGGGGAGCTGTTTTTT

j_gene: TRBJ2-1
abundance: NA
len: 16
d_gene: NA
v_gene: TRBV7-3
CDR3aa: CASSLTTTGSYNEQFF
CDR3nt: TGTGCCAGCAGCTTAACGACCACAGGGTCCTACAATGAGCAGTTCTTC

j_gene: TRBJ1-5
abundance: NA
len: 16
d_gene: TRBD1
v_gene: TRBV28
CDR3aa: CASSGQGKGQGQPQHF
CDR3nt: TGTGCCAGCAGTGGACAGGGGAAGGGTCAAGGACAGCCCCAGCATTTT

j_gene: TRBJ2-7
abundance: NA
len: 18
d_gene: NA
v_gene: TRBV4-1
CDR3aa: CASSQVFRARFRRDEQYF
CDR3nt: TGCGCCAGCAGCCAAGTATTTAGGGCCCGGTTTCGAAGGGACGAGCAGTACTTC

j_gene: TRBJ1-1
abundance: NA
len: 14
d_gene: NA
v_gene: TRBV9
CDR3aa: CASSEVSLGSEAFF
CDR3nt: TGTGCCAGCAGCGAAGTGTCGCTGGGGTCTGAAGCTTTCTTT

j_gene: TRBJ1-2
abundance: NA
len: 15
d_gene: NA
v_gene: TRBV6-5
CDR3aa: CASSYIRTPDSGYTF
CDR3nt: TGTGCCAGCAGTTACATCCGGACCCCGGACAGTGGCTACACCTTC

j_gene: TRBJ2-5
abundance: NA
len: 14
d_gene: NA
v_gene: TRBV19
CDR3aa: CASSIVGFQETQYF
CDR3nt: TGTGCCAGTAGTATAGTCGGATTCCAAGAGACCCAGTACTTC

j_gene: TRBJ2-3
abundance: NA
len: 17
d_gene: NA
v_gene: TRBV27
CDR3aa: CASSSPREAGVADTQYF
CDR3nt: TGTGCCAGCAGTTCCCCTCGTGAGGCAGGGGTGGCGGATACGCAGTATTTT

j_gene: TRBJ1-1
abundance: NA
len: 16
d_gene: NA
v_gene: TRBV7-8
CDR3aa: CASSLAYRDKNTEAFF
CDR3nt: TGTGCCAGCAGCTTAGCCTACCGGGACAAGAACACTGAAGCTTTCTTT

j_gene: TRBJ2-7
abundance: NA
len: 15
d_gene: TRBD1
v_gene: TRBV18
CDR3aa: CASSPFGQGLNEQYF
CDR3nt: TGTGCCAGCTCACCCTTTGGACAGGGTCTCAACGAGCAGTACTTC

j_gene: TRBJ2-7
abundance: NA
len: 12
d_gene: NA
v_gene: TRBV2
CDR3aa: CASKRVTYEQYF
CDR3nt: TGTGCCAGCAAGCGAGTCACCTACGAGCAGTACTTC

j_gene: TRBJ2-5
abundance: NA
len: 13
d_gene: NA
v_gene: TRBV9
CDR3aa: CASSVGVLETQYF
CDR3nt: TGTGCCAGCAGCGTAGGAGTGTTGGAGACCCAGTACTTC

j_gene: TRBJ2-1
abundance: NA
len: 16
d_gene: TRBD2
v_gene: TRBV7-3
CDR3aa: CASSLPGSGVYNEQFF
CDR3nt: TGTGCCAGCAGCCTCCCAGGTAGCGGGGTCTACAATGAGCAGTTCTTC

j_gene: TRBJ2-7
abundance: NA
len: 14
d_gene: NA
v_gene: TRBV5-6
CDR3aa: CASSLWPGAYEQYF
CDR3nt: TGTGCCAGCAGCTTGTGGCCAGGCGCCTACGAGCAGTACTTC

j_gene: TRBJ1-3
abundance: NA
len: 16
d_gene: NA
v_gene: TRBV7-8
CDR3aa: CASSLTGLSSGNTIYF
CDR3nt: TGTGCCAGCAGCCTAACAGGTTTGAGCTCTGGAAACACCATATATTTT

j_gene: TRBJ2-5
abundance: NA
len: 16
d_gene: TRBD2
v_gene: TRBV6-1
CDR3aa: CASSENVAGGQETQYF
CDR3nt: TGTGCCAGCAGTGAAAACGTCGCGGGGGGCCAAGAGACCCAGTACTTC

j_gene: TRBJ2-2
abundance: NA
len: 18
d_gene: TRBD1
v_gene: TRBV9
CDR3aa: CASSARLAGQGLTGELFF
CDR3nt: TGTGCCAGCAGCGCTCGTTTGGCGGGACAGGGATTAACCGGGGAGCTGTTTTTT

j_gene: TRBJ2-4
abundance: NA
len: 14
d_gene: NA
v_gene: TRBV28
CDR3aa: CASSYGTSQNIQYF
CDR3nt: TGTGCCAGCAGTTACGGGACATCCCAAAACATTCAGTACTTC

j_gene: TRBJ1-4
abundance: NA
len: 14
d_gene: NA
v_gene: TRBV7-8
CDR3aa: CASSPRHLNEKLFF
CDR3nt: TGTGCCAGCAGCCCTCGGCACCTCAATGAAAAACTGTTTTTT

j_gene: TRBJ2-3
abundance: NA
len: 13
d_gene: NA
v_gene: TRBV19
CDR3aa: CASSIASTDTQYF
CDR3nt: TGTGCCAGTAGTATCGCCTCCACAGATACGCAGTATTTT

j_gene: TRBJ2-5
abundance: NA
len: 13
d_gene: NA
v_gene: TRBV5-1
CDR3aa: CASSAGTLETQYF
CDR3nt: TGCGCCAGCAGCGCCGGGACATTAGAGACCCAGTACTTC

j_gene: TRBJ2-3
abundance: NA
len: 13
d_gene: NA
v_gene: TRBV27
CDR3aa: CASSLVDAHTQYF
CDR3nt: TGTGCCAGCAGCTTAGTCGATGCCCATACGCAGTATTTT

j_gene: TRBJ1-4
abundance: NA
len: 15
d_gene: NA
v_gene: TRBV5-1
CDR3aa: CASSTNRDSNEKLFF
CDR3nt: TGCGCCAGCAGCACTAACCGGGACTCCAACGAAAAACTGTTTTTT

j_gene: TRBJ1-3
abundance: few
len: 14
d_gene: NA
v_gene: TRBV11-2
CDR3aa: CASSSRTSGNTIYF
CDR3nt: TGTGCCAGCAGCTCTCGGACATCAGGAAACACCATATATTTT

j_gene: TRBJ1-2
abundance: few
len: 14
d_gene: NA
v_gene: TRBV7-2
CDR3aa: CASSLAGGVYGYTF
CDR3nt: TGTGCCAGCAGCTTAGCAGGAGGGGTCTATGGCTACACCTTC

j_gene: TRBJ1-2
abundance: once
len: 13
d_gene: NA
v_gene: TRBV30
CDR3aa: CALARTSNYGYTF
CDR3nt: TGTGCCCTAGCAAGGACTTCTAACTATGGCTACACCTTC

j_gene: TRBJ2-3
abundance: NA
len: 13
d_gene: NA
v_gene: TRBV7-3
CDR3aa: CASSLSSADTQYF
CDR3nt: TGTGCCAGCAGCTTATCATCAGCAGATACGCAGTATTTT

j_gene: TRBJ1-5
abundance: NA
len: 15
d_gene: NA
v_gene: TRBV6-5
CDR3aa: CASRLDSGSYQPQHF
CDR3nt: TGTGCCAGCAGACTAGACTCAGGGAGCTATCAGCCCCAGCATTTT

j_gene: TRBJ1-6
abundance: once
len: 15
d_gene: NA
v_gene: TRBV6-5
CDR3aa: CASSYSKGGGSPLHF
CDR3nt: TGTGCCAGCAGTTACTCGAAAGGGGGTGGGTCACCCCTCCACTTT

j_gene: TRBJ1-1
abundance: NA
len: 13
d_gene: NA
v_gene: TRBV18
CDR3aa: CASSSQGNTEAFF
CDR3nt: TGTGCCAGCTCATCACAGGGGAACACTGAAGCTTTCTTT

j_gene: TRBJ2-7
abundance: NA
len: 11
d_gene: NA
v_gene: TRBV5-6
CDR3aa: CASSSIYEQYF
CDR3nt: TGTGCCAGCAGCTCGATCTACGAGCAGTACTTC

j_gene: TRBJ1-1
abundance: NA
len: 13
d_gene: NA
v_gene: TRBV30
CDR3aa: CAWSVRDDTEAFF
CDR3nt: TGTGCCTGGAGTGTACGGGACGACACTGAAGCTTTCTTT

j_gene: TRBJ2-7
abundance: NA
len: 14
d_gene: TRBD2
v_gene: TRBV6-1
CDR3aa: CASRETSGAYEQYF
CDR3nt: TGTGCCAGCAGGGAGACTAGCGGGGCCTACGAGCAGTACTTC

j_gene: TRBJ2-1
abundance: NA
len: 14
d_gene: NA
v_gene: TRBV19
CDR3aa: CASSITASAGEQFF
CDR3nt: TGTGCCAGTAGTATAACCGCCTCTGCTGGTGAGCAGTTCTTC

j_gene: TRBJ1-4
abundance: NA
len: 17
d_gene: NA
v_gene: TRBV7-9
CDR3aa: CASSSKGGGASNEKLFF
CDR3nt: TGTGCCAGCAGCTCTAAGGGCGGAGGGGCCTCTAATGAAAAACTGTTTTTT

j_gene: TRBJ1-2
abundance: NA
len: 12
d_gene: TRBD1
v_gene: TRBV29-1
CDR3aa: CSVNRGIYGYTF
CDR3nt: TGCAGCGTTAACAGGGGCATCTATGGCTACACCTTC

j_gene: TRBJ2-1
abundance: NA
len: 16
d_gene: TRBD1
v_gene: TRBV27
CDR3aa: CASSLSQGALKNEQFF
CDR3nt: TGTGCCAGCAGTTTATCGCAGGGGGCGTTGAAGAATGAGCAGTTCTTC

j_gene: TRBJ2-3
abundance: NA
len: 15
d_gene: NA
v_gene: TRBV6-5
CDR3aa: CASSSTGPEKNTQYF
CDR3nt: TGTGCCAGCTCATCTACTGGTCCAGAGAAGAATACGCAGTATTTT

j_gene: TRBJ2-7
abundance: NA
len: 15
d_gene: TRBD2
v_gene: TRBV6-6
CDR3aa: CASSYGRGGPDEQYF
CDR3nt: TGTGCCAGCAGTTACGGACGGGGGGGGCCGGATGAGCAGTACTTC

j_gene: TRBJ2-7
abundance: NA
len: 15
d_gene: TRBD1
v_gene: TRBV7-3
CDR3aa: CASSLGVTGRYEQYF
CDR3nt: TGTGCCAGCAGCTTAGGTGTGACAGGGAGATACGAGCAGTACTTC

j_gene: TRBJ1-1
abundance: NA
len: 14
d_gene: TRBD1
v_gene: TRBV6-1
CDR3aa: CASSEVTGKTEAFF
CDR3nt: TGTGCCAGCAGTGAAGTGACAGGGAAGACTGAAGCTTTCTTT

j_gene: TRBJ2-7
abundance: once
len: 15
d_gene: NA
v_gene: TRBV7-9
CDR3aa: CASSKGAGYDVEQYF
CDR3nt: TGTGCCAGCAGCAAAGGCGCCGGGTATGACGTGGAGCAGTACTTC

j_gene: TRBJ1-2
abundance: NA
len: 17
d_gene: NA
v_gene: TRBV7-8
CDR3aa: CASSGRLGAVGGYGYTF
CDR3nt: TGTGCCAGCAGCGGGAGGTTGGGGGCGGTTGGCGGCTATGGCTACACCTTC

j_gene: TRBJ1-2
abundance: NA
len: 15
d_gene: NA
v_gene: TRBV15
CDR3aa: CATSIQITGDYGYTF
CDR3nt: TGTGCCACCAGCATACAAATCACAGGAGACTATGGCTACACCTTC

j_gene: TRBJ1-6
abundance: once
len: 17
d_gene: NA
v_gene: TRBV5-4
CDR3aa: CASSLMFGGSYNSPLHF
CDR3nt: TGTGCCAGCAGCTTGATGTTTGGGGGATCCTATAATTCACCCCTCCACTTT

j_gene: TRBJ1-1
abundance: NA
len: 14
d_gene: NA
v_gene: TRBV7-3
CDR3aa: CASSATTRATEAFF
CDR3nt: TGTGCCAGCAGCGCGACAACCAGGGCCACTGAAGCTTTCTTT

j_gene: TRBJ1-3
abundance: NA
len: 16
d_gene: NA
v_gene: TRBV9
CDR3aa: CASSTLDGFSGNTIYF
CDR3nt: TGTGCCAGCAGCACACTTGACGGGTTCTCTGGAAACACCATATATTTT

j_gene: TRBJ1-2
abundance: NA
len: 13
d_gene: NA
v_gene: TRBV14
CDR3aa: CASSRGTDYGYTF
CDR3nt: TGTGCCAGCAGCCGTGGGACGGACTATGGCTACACCTTC

j_gene: TRBJ2-3
abundance: NA
len: 14
d_gene: NA
v_gene: TRBV11-2
CDR3aa: CASSLVGQDNTQYF
CDR3nt: TGTGCCAGCAGCTTAGTAGGGCAAGACAATACGCAGTATTTT

j_gene: TRBJ2-5
abundance: NA
len: 12
d_gene: NA
v_gene: TRBV7-6
CDR3aa: CASSLAGETQYF
CDR3nt: TGTGCCAGCTCACTAGCCGGAGAGACCCAGTACTTC

j_gene: TRBJ2-5
abundance: NA
len: 12
d_gene: NA
v_gene: TRBV15
CDR3aa: CATSREGETQYF
CDR3nt: TGTGCCACCAGCAGAGAAGGGGAGACCCAGTACTTC

j_gene: TRBJ2-2
abundance: NA
len: 12
d_gene: NA
v_gene: TRBV7-9
CDR3aa: CASSRGFGELFF
CDR3nt: TGTGCCAGCAGCAGGGGGTTCGGGGAGCTGTTTTTT

j_gene: TRBJ1-1
abundance: few
len: 12
d_gene: NA
v_gene: TRBV7-9
CDR3aa: CASSLGGGEAFF
CDR3nt: TGTGCCAGCAGCTTAGGGGGAGGTGAAGCTTTCTTT

j_gene: TRBJ2-1
abundance: once
len: 15
d_gene: TRBD2
v_gene: TRBV5-4
CDR3aa: CASSLRTSGRSEQFF
CDR3nt: TGTGCCAGCAGCTTGAGGACTAGCGGGAGAAGCGAGCAGTTCTTC

j_gene: TRBJ1-3
abundance: NA
len: 14
d_gene: NA
v_gene: TRBV5-4
CDR3aa: CASSLESPGNTIYF
CDR3nt: TGTGCCAGCAGCTTGGAGTCACCTGGAAACACCATATATTTT

j_gene: TRBJ2-2
abundance: NA
len: 16
d_gene: NA
v_gene: TRBV9
CDR3aa: CASSVGLGDVPGELFF
CDR3nt: TGTGCCAGCAGCGTAGGTCTGGGAGACGTACCCGGGGAGCTGTTTTTT

j_gene: TRBJ1-2
abundance: few
len: 13
d_gene: NA
v_gene: TRBV19
CDR3aa: CASSQPRNYGYTF
CDR3nt: TGTGCCAGTAGTCAGCCCAGAAACTATGGCTACACCTTC

j_gene: TRBJ1-6
abundance: few
len: 14
d_gene: NA
v_gene: TRBV2
CDR3aa: CASSGQYSKSPLHF
CDR3nt: TGTGCCAGCAGTGGACAGTACTCCAAATCACCCCTCCACTTT

j_gene: TRBJ2-5
abundance: NA
len: 15
d_gene: NA
v_gene: TRBV2
CDR3aa: CASKGESGAQETQYF
CDR3nt: TGTGCCAGCAAGGGGGAATCGGGGGCCCAAGAGACCCAGTACTTC